Listed here is a single T cell receptor (beta chain). The clone's antigen remains unknown. No much larger clonotype is one base removed from it; base qualities were not supplied. Germline trimming amounts to 6 bases on V and 6 bases on J, with 10 as the count of junction bases outside the gene matches. The CDR3 measures 15 amino acids from cysteine to phenylalanine. The sequence is cut down to CDR3 DNA, 45 bases in frame from base 1. Looking up the germline V gene yields CDR1 KGHSH and CDR2 LQKENI. The data were obtained in a study of blood T cell dynamics during melanoma immunotherapy (dated by TCRdb to 2018 to 2021). Concerning the study at large: The patients had metastatic melanoma and were given first-line pembrolizumab or nivolumab plus ipilimumab as standard of care in the United Kingdom. To find early correlates of response, peripheral T cell receptor repertoires were profiled in metastatic melanoma patients before and after one cycle of checkpoint inhibitor therapy. Consecutive patients formed a training cohort, and a further independent group of patients from the same centre was pooled into an external validation set.

Overall study outcomes, separate from this receptor: A bifurcated reorganization of the PBMC repertoire at W3, with increased clonality or increased diversity, was observed in patients who later achieved disease control, unlike in progressors. The relatively small sample size was acknowledged as potentially limiting generalization of the results. The study was unable to establish whether the T cell clones driving the repertoire changes were melanoma-specific or instead reflected general immune activation.

The time point label corresponds to: pre-treatment baseline. Blood samples were taken at two points: before treatment (T0) and at week 3 (W3), which came after the first cycle of checkpoint blockade. Except for two patients with rapid clinical progression, response was assessed 12 weeks after the first infusion by RECIST 1.1; disease control meant complete response, partial response or stable disease. Patients were excluded for prior systemic cancer treatment, concomitant immunosuppressant therapy or synchronous other active malignancies. To track both circulating cells and T cell turnover, TCR beta was sequenced from bulk PBMC as well as from plasma cell-free DNA. Lymphoprep and SepMate tubes were used to isolate PBMC from blood, and red cell lysis was then performed. QIAamp DNA Blood Mini kits were used to extract DNA from both PBMC and sorted T cell subsets. Every bulk PBMC sample had a fixed 350 ng of DNA loaded. The immunoSEQ TCRb Assay kit was used according to manufacturer instructions to amplify TCR beta CDR3 sequences from genomic DNA. The KAPA Library Quantification Kit for Illumina platforms was used to quantify the pooled libraries by qPCR. Pooled libraries were clustered at roughly 0.55-1.2 pM and sequenced on an Illumina NextSeq 500. As for the original processing: TCR data were analyzed with immunoSEQ ANALYZER and the R LymphoSeq package. A rearrangement efficiency score was calculated as productive divided by the sum of productive and non-productive CDR3 sequences. Clonality was assessed using the Gini coefficient and diversity using the Renyi index at alpha=1, with pairwise comparisons between timepoints within each patient. Clonal relatedness used an edit distance of 3, and repertoire similarity used the Bhattacharyya coefficient, both computed in LymphoSeq. Linear discriminant analysis on week-3 changes in clonality and diversity was built with the R MASS and caret packages to classify response. Held by TCRdb, this immuneACCESS table contains in-frame sequences only and omits some clones. Under half of the omission traces to an unresolved V gene where checked; the cause of the rest is unknown. D and trimming come from the DNA, and the V and J calls and clone size come from that table. Present in this sample are approximately 15,000 clones, roughly four fifths of which were seen just once. The top ten clones comprise roughly 7.1% of the sample.

Sequences were derived from blood, sampled from a patient treated with checkpoint blockade. Recombination joined TRBV18 with TRBJ1-4; 7 nucleotides in the junction match TRBD1. The TCR originated in a human donor with melanoma. The CDR3 in this case is CASSATAGQYEKLFF. In nucleotide form, the sequence is TGTGCCAGCTCGGCAACGGCGGGACAGTATGAAAAACTGTTTTTT.